This is a list of T cell receptor beta chains from one sample in a study of blood T cell repertoires in COVID-19. Method: immunoSEQ multiplex PCR; TCRdb's copy keeps in-frame clones and lacks some. The data hold roughly 200,000 clones, with around 88% observed a single time. The specimen was peripheral blood. The receptors here all came from a woman aged 30 to 39 with acute or convalescent COVID-19. The conserved cysteine and the conserved F or W are not part of the CDR3 here. A D gene is named only where the DNA matches it firmly.

.	TRBV4-1	12	ASSHPQGNQPQH
.	TRBV6-6	11	ASRRSSSYEQY
TRBD1	TRBV28	13	ASSLPGTGDYGYT
TRBD1	TRBV5-4	12	ASSGMGQVYEQY
.	TRBV6-5	10	ASSYEIYGYT
TRBD2	TRBV5-5	16	ASSLVLAGGPNSDTQY
TRBD1	TRBV5-1	11	ASNRGLDTEAF
.	TRBV19	14	ASSRVPAVQPDEQF
.	TRBV28	11	ASARVTIQPQH
TRBD2	TRBV5-1	13	ASSLLSGRDNEQF
TRBD1	TRBV6-6	12	ASRQDRVNTEAF
.	TRBV20-1	9	SARGGRNQF
TRBD2	TRBV7-8	14	ASSFSSASGSTSQY
TRBD2	TRBV30	13	AWRTSGLSTDTQY
TRBD2	TRBV28	10	ASGLAGGRQF
.	TRBV11-2	11	ASSLGQAYGYT
.	TRBV3-1/TRBV3-2	14	ASSQDRQVPFYGYT
TRBD1	TRBV6-5	9	ATNPGTGEH
.	TRBV5-1	11	ASKGDNQETQY
.	TRBV10-3	12	AISEEKNSYEQY
.	TRBV6-1	10	ASSEHSYEQY
TRBD1	TRBV30	12	AWSLQGVDYEQY
.	TRBV6-6	11	ASTPTGPYGYT
.	TRBV7-2	11	ASSLPSLYEQY
TRBD1	TRBV11-2	11	ASTGTGFGTQY
.	TRBV7-9	13	ASRDQSGTKEGYT
.	TRBV29-1	12	SVGDSGFQETQY
TRBD2	TRBV6-5	9	ASTNGGGQY
.	TRBV12-3/TRBV12-4	9	ASSSRKGQV
.	TRBV25-1	13	ASSDLAQPYNEQF
.	TRBV27	12	ASSRGRGYNEQF
TRBD1	TRBV4-1	14	ASSHRDRVDTGELF
.	TRBV28	11	ASKKRGVEKLF
.	TRBV5-5	13	ASSSFETQRYEQY
TRBD2	TRBV5-1	15	ASSPGLAEVNSYEQY
.	TRBV28	10	ASNTGDDTQY
TRBD2	TRBV5-4	11	ASSLAGALSQY
.	TRBV5-1	11	ASSLALNQPQH
TRBD1	TRBV7-2	13	ASSPSQGAYNEQF
.	TRBV28	12	ASINSSSYNEQF
.	TRBV5-6	12	ASSWISRVSEAF
.	TRBV5-1	11	ASSIQGSYEQY
TRBD1	TRBV10-1	11	ASSPDRGGTQY
.	TRBV6-5	12	ASYGTGVGQPQH
TRBD1	TRBV2	14	ASSPGGLTDQSPLH
TRBD1	TRBV27	11	ASAFDREKPQH
.	TRBV6-5	11	ASSTDQKETQY
.	TRBV7-2	10	ASSSSVETQY
.	TRBV6-5	13	ASRLRGSGVSPLH
.	TRBV28	10	ATQQGNTEAF
.	TRBV5-1	13	ASSSLSQSAGEAF
.	TRBV5-6	12	ASSLGSVQETQY
.	TRBV6-5	11	ASSPHLNTEAF
.	TRBV28	11	ASKRDIVGEQY
TRBD1	TRBV27	13	ASSVNRDRPHEQY
TRBD2	TRBV23-1	16	ASIGRGRAGGPRDTQY
.	TRBV28	8	ASSRYGYT